This T cell receptor beta chain was identified in a study of T cells in Graves' hyperthyroidism and ophthalmopathy. Study-level findings and limits: Ophthalmopathy was predicted by the model a median of around 5.9 months ahead of onset.

Germline lookup yields CDR1 MNHNS and CDR2 SASEGT. V shed 8 bases and J shed 4 bases, with 12 bases lying between them. This CDR3 has 13 amino acids. This clonotype has ten or more counts. The antigen is unknown. RNA transcripts yielded amplified TCR beta CDR3 regions. With the HTBI primer set, the TCR CDR3 went through a first round of RT-PCR. TCRdb independently ran MiXCR on the multiplex PCR reads; one entry per CDR3 protein. Of hundreds of thousands of distinct CDR3 sequences detected, around 15% appear once; the ten largest clones hold 3.8%. The sequenced material came from blood. The rearrangement uses TRBV6-1 and TRBJ2-1; D call uncertain. The source of this sequence is a woman aged 25-40 years with Graves' hyperthyroidism. CDR3 in DNA: TGTGCCAGCGGAGAGGCGGTTTACAATGAGCAGTTCTTC. It translates to CASGEAVYNEQFF.